This TCR beta chain was profiled in a study of PD-1 blockade in classical Hodgkin lymphoma. Notes on the study in general: Complete responders started with a diversity level that resembled newly diagnosed patients at baseline. Before treatment, TCR diversity in newly diagnosed patients was reportedly lower than in healthy donors. Patients who initiated nivolumab within 1 year of ASCT were excluded.

The table came from immunoSEQ multiplex PCR; TCRdb's copy has only in-frame clones and leaves some out. Among tens of thousands of clones listed, 85% to 90% were seen once. Each patient experienced a relapse that followed autologous stem cell transplantation, and brentuximab vedotin exposure varied. V lost 0 bases and J 4 bases, leaving 11 bases between the germline ends. CDR3 length: 16 residues. Germline loops: CDR1 SGHRS, CDR2 YFSETQ. For this clone: The antigen is undetermined.

V and J are TRBV5-1 and TRBJ2-6, with a tentative D call TRBD2 (5 bases). The sequencing used peripheral blood mononuclear cells (PBMCs), collected at baseline. The source of this sequence is a human donor with classical Hodgkin lymphoma. CDR3: CASSLGAGSGANVLTF. CDR3 DNA: TGCGCCAGCAGCTTGGGGGCGGGTTCAGGGGCCAACGTCCTGACTTTC.